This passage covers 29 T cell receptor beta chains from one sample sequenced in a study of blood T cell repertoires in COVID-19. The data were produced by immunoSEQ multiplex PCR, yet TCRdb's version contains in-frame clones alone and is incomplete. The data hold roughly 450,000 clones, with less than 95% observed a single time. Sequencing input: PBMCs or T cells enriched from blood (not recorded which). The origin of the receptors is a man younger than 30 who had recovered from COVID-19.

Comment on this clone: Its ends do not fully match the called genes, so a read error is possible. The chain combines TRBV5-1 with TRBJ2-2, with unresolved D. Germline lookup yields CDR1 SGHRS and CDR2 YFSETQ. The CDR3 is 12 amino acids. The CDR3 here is CASSLNNGELFF. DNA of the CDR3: TGCGCCAGCAGCTTGAACAACGGGGAGCTGTTTTTT.

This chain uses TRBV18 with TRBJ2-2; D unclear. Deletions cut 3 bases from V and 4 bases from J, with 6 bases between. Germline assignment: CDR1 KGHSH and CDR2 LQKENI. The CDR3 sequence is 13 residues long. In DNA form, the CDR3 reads TGTGCCAGCTCACCTAGTGGCACCGGGGAGCTGTTTTTT. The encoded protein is CASSPSGTGELFF.

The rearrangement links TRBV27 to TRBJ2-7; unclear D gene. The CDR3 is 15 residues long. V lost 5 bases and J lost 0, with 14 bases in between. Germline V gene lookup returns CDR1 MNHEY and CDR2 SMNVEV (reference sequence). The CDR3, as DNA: TGTGCCAGCAGTACCACAGCCTACCTCTCCTACGAGCAGTACTTC. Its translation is CASSTTAYLSYEQYF.

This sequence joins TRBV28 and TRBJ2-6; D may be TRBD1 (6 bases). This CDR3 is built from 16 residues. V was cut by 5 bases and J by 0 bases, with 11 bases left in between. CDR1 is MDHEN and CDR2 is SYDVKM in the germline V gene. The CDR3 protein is CASSRTAPSGANVLTF. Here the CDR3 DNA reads TGTGCCAGCAGTCGGACAGCCCCCTCTGGGGCCAACGTCCTGACTTTC. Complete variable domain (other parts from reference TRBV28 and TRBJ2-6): DVKVTQSSRYLVKRTGEKVFLECVQDMDHENMFWYRQDPGLGLRLIYFSYDVKMKEKGDIPEGYSVSREKKERFSLILESASTNQTSMYLCASSRTAPSGANVLTFGAGSRLTVL.

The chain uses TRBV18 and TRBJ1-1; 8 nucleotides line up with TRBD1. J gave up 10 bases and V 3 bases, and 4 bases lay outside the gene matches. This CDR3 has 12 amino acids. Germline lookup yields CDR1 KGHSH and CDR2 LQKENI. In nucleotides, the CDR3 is TGTGCCAGCTCACCCTTCAGGGGGCCAGCTTTCTTT. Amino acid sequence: CASSPFRGPAFF. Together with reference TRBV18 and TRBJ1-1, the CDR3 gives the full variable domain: NAGVMQNPRHLVRRRGQEARLRCSPMKGHSHVYWYRQLPEEGLKFMVYLQKENIIDESGMPKERFSAEFPKEGPSILRIQQVVRGDSAAYFCASSPFRGPAFFGQGTRLTVV.

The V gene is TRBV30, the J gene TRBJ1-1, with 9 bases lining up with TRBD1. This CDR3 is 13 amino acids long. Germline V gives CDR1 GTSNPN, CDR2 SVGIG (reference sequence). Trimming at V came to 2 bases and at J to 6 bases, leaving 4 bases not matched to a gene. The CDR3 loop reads CAWSTGGRAEAFF. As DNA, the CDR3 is TGTGCCTGGAGTACAGGGGGCAGGGCTGAAGCTTTCTTT.

The CDR3 loop is CASSPRQGAHWKSEQFF. The CDR3 DNA reads TGTGCCAGCAGTCCCCGACAGGGGGCTCATTGGAAGTCTGAGCAGTTCTTC. The genes are TRBV27 and TRBJ2-1, with 10 bases fitting TRBD1. The CDR3 spans 17 residues. CDR1 is MNHEY, CDR2 SMNVEV, per germline (reference sequence). V shed 5 bases, J shed 9 bases, and the junction held 16 bases outside the gene matches.

The CDR3 DNA reads TGTGCCAGCAGCTTTGGGGAGAATTCACCCCTCCACTTT. This translates into CASSFGENSPLHF. The chain links TRBV7-9 to TRBJ1-6; D is uncertain. Germline V CDR1 and CDR2: SEHNR, FQNEAQ (reference sequence). The CDR3 has 13 amino acids. Trimming cost V 3 bases and J 7 bases, with 7 bases left between them. Full variable domain (missing parts from reference TRBV7-9 and TRBJ1-6): DTGVSQNPRHKITKRGQNVTFRCDPISEHNRLYWYRQTLGQGPEFLTYFQNEAQLEKSRLLSDRFSAERPKGSFSTLEIQRTEQGDSAMYLCASSFGENSPLHFGNGTRLTVT.

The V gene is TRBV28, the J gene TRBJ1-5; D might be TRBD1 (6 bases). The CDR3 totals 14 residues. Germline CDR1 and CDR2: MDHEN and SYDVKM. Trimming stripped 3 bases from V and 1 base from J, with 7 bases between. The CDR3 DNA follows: TGTGCCAGCAGTTTTACAGGGAGCAATCAGCCCCAGCATTTT. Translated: CASSFTGSNQPQHF. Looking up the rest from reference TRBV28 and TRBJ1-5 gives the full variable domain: DVKVTQSSRYLVKRTGEKVFLECVQDMDHENMFWYRQDPGLGLRLIYFSYDVKMKEKGDIPEGYSVSREKKERFSLILESASTNQTSMYLCASSFTGSNQPQHFGDGTRLSIL.

CDR3 amino acids: CAWSPQEGTEAFF. The CDR3 bases are TGTGCCTGGAGTCCTCAGGAAGGCACTGAAGCTTTCTTT. The J gene is TRBJ1-1, the V gene TRBV30; D is undetermined. The CDR3 spans 13 residues. Germline values: CDR1 GTSNPN, CDR2 SVGIG (reference sequence). The V end was cut by 2 bases, the J end by 4 bases, with 11 bases between.

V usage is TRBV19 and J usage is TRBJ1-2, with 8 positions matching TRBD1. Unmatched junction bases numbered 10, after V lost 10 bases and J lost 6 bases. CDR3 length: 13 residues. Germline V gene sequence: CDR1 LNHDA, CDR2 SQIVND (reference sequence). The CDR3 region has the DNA TGTGCCACCGCCGGACAGGGTAAACATGGCTACACCTTC. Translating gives CATAGQGKHGYTF.

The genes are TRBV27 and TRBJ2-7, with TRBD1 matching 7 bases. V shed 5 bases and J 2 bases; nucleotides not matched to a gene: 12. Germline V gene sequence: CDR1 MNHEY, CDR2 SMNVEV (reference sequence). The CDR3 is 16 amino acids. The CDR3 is CASSTIRDSLPYEQYF. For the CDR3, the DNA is TGTGCCAGCAGTACTATCCGGGACAGCCTCCCCTACGAGCAGTACTTC.

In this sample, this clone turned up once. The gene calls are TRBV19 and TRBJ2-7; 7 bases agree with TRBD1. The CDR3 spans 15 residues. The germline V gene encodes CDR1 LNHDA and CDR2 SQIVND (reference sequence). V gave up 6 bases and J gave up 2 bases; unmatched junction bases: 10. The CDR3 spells CASRSLRDSTYEQYF. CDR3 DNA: TGTGCCAGTAGGTCTCTTCGGGACAGCACCTACGAGCAGTACTTC.

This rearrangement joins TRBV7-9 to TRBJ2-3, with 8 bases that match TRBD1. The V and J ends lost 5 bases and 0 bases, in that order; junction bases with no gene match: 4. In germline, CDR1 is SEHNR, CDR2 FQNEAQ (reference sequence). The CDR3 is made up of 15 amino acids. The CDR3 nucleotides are TGTGCCAGCAGCCCCCGGACAGGGAGCACAGATACGCAGTATTTT. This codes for CASSPRTGSTDTQYF.

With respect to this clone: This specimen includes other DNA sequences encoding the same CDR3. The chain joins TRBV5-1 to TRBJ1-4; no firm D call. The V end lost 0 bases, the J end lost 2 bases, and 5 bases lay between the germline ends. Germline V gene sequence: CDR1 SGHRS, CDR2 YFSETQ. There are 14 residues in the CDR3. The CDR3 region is CASSLGQTNEKLFF. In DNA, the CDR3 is TGCGCCAGCAGCTTGGGTCAGACTAATGAAAAACTGTTTTTT.

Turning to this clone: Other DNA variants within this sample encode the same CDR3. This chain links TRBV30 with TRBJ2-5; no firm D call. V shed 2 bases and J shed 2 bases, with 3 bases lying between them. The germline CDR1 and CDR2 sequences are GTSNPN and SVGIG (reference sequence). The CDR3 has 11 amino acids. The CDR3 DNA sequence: TGTGCCTGGAGTTTACAAGAGACCCAGTACTTC. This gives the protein CAWSLQETQYF.

This CDR3 reads CSVRGGRETQYF. The CDR3 DNA reads as TGCAGCGTTCGCGGGGGCCGGGAGACCCAGTACTTC. The chain carries TRBV29-1 and TRBJ2-5, with D tentatively TRBD2 (7 bases). With 5 bases removed from V and 5 bases from J, the gap between germline ends came to 12 bases. The CDR3 is made up of 12 amino acids. Germline V lookup: CDR1 SQVTM, CDR2 ANQGSEA.

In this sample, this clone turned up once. The CDR3 here is CASSETSGKETQYF. The CDR3 bases are TGTGCCAGCAGCGAAACTAGCGGGAAAGAGACCCAGTACTTC. V usage is TRBV25-1 and J usage is TRBJ2-5, with 10 bases matching TRBD2. The CDR3 covers 14 residues. Per the germline V gene, CDR1 is MGHDK and CDR2 is SYGVNS. The V gene end was trimmed by 6 bases and the J gene end by 3 bases; junction bases not matched to a gene: 4. Together with reference TRBV25-1 and TRBJ2-5, the CDR3 gives the full variable domain: EADIYQTPRYLVIGTGKKITLECSQTMGHDKMYWYQQDPGMELHLIHYSYGVNSTEKGDLSSESTVSRIRTEHFPLTLESARPSHTSQYLCASSETSGKETQYFGPGTRLLVL.

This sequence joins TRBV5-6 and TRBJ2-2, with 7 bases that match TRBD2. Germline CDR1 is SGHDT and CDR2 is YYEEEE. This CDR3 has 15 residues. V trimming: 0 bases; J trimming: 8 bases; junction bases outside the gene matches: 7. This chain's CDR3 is CASSLALASRGELFF. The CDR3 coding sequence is TGTGCCAGCAGCTTGGCACTAGCGAGTAGGGGGGAGCTGTTTTTT.

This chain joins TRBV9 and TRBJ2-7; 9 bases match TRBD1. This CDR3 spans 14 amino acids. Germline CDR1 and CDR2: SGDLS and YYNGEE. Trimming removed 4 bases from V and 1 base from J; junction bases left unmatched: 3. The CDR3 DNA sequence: TGTGCCAGCAGCATAGGACAGGGGTCCTACGAGCAGTACTTC. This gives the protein CASSIGQGSYEQYF.

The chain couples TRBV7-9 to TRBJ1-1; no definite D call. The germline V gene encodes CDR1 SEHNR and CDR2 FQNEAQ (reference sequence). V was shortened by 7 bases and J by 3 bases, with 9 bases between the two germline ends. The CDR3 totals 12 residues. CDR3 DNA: TGTGCCAGCAAACTACTAGACACTGAAGCTTTCTTT. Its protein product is CASKLLDTEAFF.

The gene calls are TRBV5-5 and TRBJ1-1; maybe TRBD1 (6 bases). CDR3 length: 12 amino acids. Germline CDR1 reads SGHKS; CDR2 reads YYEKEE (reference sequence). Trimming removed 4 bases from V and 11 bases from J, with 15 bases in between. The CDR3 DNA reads TGTGCCAGCAGCCGGGCTCGGCAGGGGGCTTTCTTT. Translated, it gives CASSRARQGAFF. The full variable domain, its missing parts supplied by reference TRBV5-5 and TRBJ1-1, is DAGVTQSPTHLIKTRGQQVTLRCSPISGHKSVSWYQQVLGQGPQFIFQYYEKEERGRGNFPDRFSARQFPNYSSELNVNALLLGDSALYLCASSRARQGAFFGQGTRLTVV.

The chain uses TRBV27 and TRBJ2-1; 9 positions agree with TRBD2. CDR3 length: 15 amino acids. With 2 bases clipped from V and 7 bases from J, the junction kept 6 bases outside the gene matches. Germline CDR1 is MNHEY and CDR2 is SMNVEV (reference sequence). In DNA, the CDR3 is TGTGCCAGCAGTTTAAGCCTAGCGGGAATTAATGAGCAGTTCTTC. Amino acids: CASSLSLAGINEQFF.

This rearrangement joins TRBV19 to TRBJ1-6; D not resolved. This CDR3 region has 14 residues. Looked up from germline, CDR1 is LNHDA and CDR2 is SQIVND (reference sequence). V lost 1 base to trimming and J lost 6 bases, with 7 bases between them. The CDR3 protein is CASSIGLGNSPLHF. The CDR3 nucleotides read TGTGCCAGTAGTATAGGACTGGGTAATTCACCCCTCCACTTT.

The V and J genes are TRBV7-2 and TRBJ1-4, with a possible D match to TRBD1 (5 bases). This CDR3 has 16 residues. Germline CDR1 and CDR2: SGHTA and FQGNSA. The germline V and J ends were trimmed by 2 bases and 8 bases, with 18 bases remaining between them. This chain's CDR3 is CASSLPPGQGGEKLFF. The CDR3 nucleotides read TGTGCCAGCAGCTTACCGCCAGGGCAGGGTGGGGAAAAACTGTTTTTT.

The CDR3 nucleotides are TGTGCCAGCTCACCAGACCTACTAGGCCGCTCTGGAAACACCATATATTTT. Encoded protein: CASSPDLLGRSGNTIYF. The chain links TRBV18 to TRBJ1-3, with D unclear. V lost 2 bases, J lost 0 bases, and 14 bases lay in between. The CDR3 has 17 residues. Germline V gene sequence: CDR1 KGHSH, CDR2 LQKENI.

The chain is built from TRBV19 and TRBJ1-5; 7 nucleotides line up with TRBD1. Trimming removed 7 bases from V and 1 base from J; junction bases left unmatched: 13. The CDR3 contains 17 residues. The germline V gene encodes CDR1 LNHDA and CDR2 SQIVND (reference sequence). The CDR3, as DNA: TGTGCCAGTAACAGACAGGGCAAAATAAGGAGCAATCAGCCCCAGCATTTT. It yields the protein CASNRQGKIRSNQPQHF.

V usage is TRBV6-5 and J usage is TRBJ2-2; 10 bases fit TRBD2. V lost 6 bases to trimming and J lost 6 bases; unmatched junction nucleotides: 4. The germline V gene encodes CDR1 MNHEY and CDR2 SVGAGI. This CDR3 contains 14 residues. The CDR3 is CASSSGGASGELFF. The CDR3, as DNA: TGTGCCAGCAGCAGCGGGGGGGCGTCCGGGGAGCTGTTTTTT.

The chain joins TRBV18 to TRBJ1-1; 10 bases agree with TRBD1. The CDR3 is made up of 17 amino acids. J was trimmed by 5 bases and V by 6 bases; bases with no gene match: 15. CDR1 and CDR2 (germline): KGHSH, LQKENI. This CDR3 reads CASSLTGVGQGVTEAFF. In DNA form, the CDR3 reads TGTGCCAGCTCCCTCACAGGGGTCGGACAGGGGGTTACTGAAGCTTTCTTT.